These 23 T cell receptor beta chains originate from one sample sequenced in a study of T cell responses to AZD1222 COVID-19 vaccine. Clones were sequenced by immunoSEQ multiplex PCR, and TCRdb holds only the in-frame ones, with some missing. The sample has about 150,000 clones; 89% are singletons. Sequencing was performed on peripheral blood, taken on day 0 of AZD1222 vaccination. The receptors originated from an adult in good health.

The J gene is TRBJ2-3, the V gene TRBV7-2, with 11 nucleotides matching TRBD2. The V gene's germline CDR1 is SGHTA and CDR2 FQGNSA. Unmatched junction bases numbered 3, after V lost 4 bases and J lost 3 bases. The CDR3 is 15 residues long. The CDR3 DNA follows: TGTGCCAGCAGCTGGTCTAGCGGGAGGACAGATACGCAGTATTTT. Residues: CASSWSSGRTDTQYF.

The rearrangement links TRBV14 to TRBJ2-7; D remains unclear. Germline CDR1 reads SGHDN; CDR2 reads FVKESK. The length of the CDR3 is 14 residues. Trimming cost V 1 base and J 2 bases, with 9 bases left between them. DNA of the CDR3: TGTGCCAGCAGCCAAGCCAGGCCACCCTACGAGCAGTACTTC. Its translation is CASSQARPPYEQYF.

The genes are TRBV7-9 and TRBJ2-2; unclear D gene. The CDR3 runs to 16 residues. In germline, CDR1 is SEHNR, CDR2 FQNEAQ (reference sequence). Deletions cut 4 bases from V and 1 base from J, with 13 bases between. This CDR3 is CASSSPKRKNTGELFF. The CDR3 bases are TGTGCCAGCAGCTCTCCCAAACGCAAGAACACCGGGGAGCTGTTTTTT.

The V gene is TRBV7-9, the J gene TRBJ1-6, with D hard to call. V was pared by 4 bases and J by 5 bases, with 9 bases between. The CDR3 consists of 14 residues. Germline CDR1 reads SEHNR; CDR2 reads FQNEAQ (reference sequence). CDR3 sequence (DNA): TGTGCCAGCAGCTATATATGGGATAATTCACCCCTCCACTTT. The encoded protein is CASSYIWDNSPLHF. The full variable domain, rest sourced from reference TRBV7-9 and TRBJ1-6, is DTGVSQNPRHKITKRGQNVTFRCDPISEHNRLYWYRQTLGQGPEFLTYFQNEAQLEKSRLLSDRFSAERPKGSFSTLEIQRTEQGDSAMYLCASSYIWDNSPLHFGNGTRLTVT.

The chain is built from TRBV6-6 and TRBJ1-5, with D unclear. V shed 5 bases and J shed 0 bases, with 17 bases lying between them. Germline lookup yields CDR1 MNHNY and CDR2 SVGAGI (reference sequence). This CDR3 is 17 amino acids long. The CDR3 nucleotides are TGTGCCAGCAGTCAACGGCTCCAGGCAGCTAGCAATCAGCCCCAGCATTTT. Amino acids: CASSQRLQAASNQPQHF.

The genes are TRBV19 and TRBJ1-4; the match to TRBD1 covers 10 bases. The V and J ends lost 6 bases and 6 bases, in that order; junction bases with no gene match: 4. CDR1 LNHDA and CDR2 SQIVND come from the germline V gene (reference sequence). The CDR3 is 14 residues long. The CDR3 coding sequence is TGTGCCAGTAGCGACAGGGGGCACGATGAAAAACTGTTTTTT. Its translation is CASSDRGHDEKLFF.

The chain has TRBV18 and TRBJ1-1; D is ambiguous. Germline values: CDR1 KGHSH, CDR2 LQKENI. This CDR3 contains 15 residues. Trimming shortened V by 3 bases and J by 6 bases, and 17 bases separated the two germline ends. The CDR3 bases are TGTGCCAGCTCACCCCCGGCGGGGAGGGTGGCTGAAGCTTTCTTT. Translation: CASSPPAGRVAEAFF.

This sequence joins TRBV4-3 and TRBJ1-2, with TRBD1 as a possible D gene (5 bases). The CDR3 is made up of 13 amino acids. Trimming pared 0 bases from V and 11 bases from J, leaving 13 bases between. The V gene's germline CDR1 is LGHNA and CDR2 YSLEER. In nucleotides, the CDR3 is TGCGCCAGCAGCCAAGATCTCAGACAGACTTACACCTTC. Encoded protein: CASSQDLRQTYTF.

The chain links TRBV10-2 to TRBJ2-7; D gene ambiguous. This CDR3 contains 11 residues. Trimming removed 3 bases from V and 1 base from J, with 1 base in between. CDR1 and CDR2 from the germline V gene are WSHSY and SAAADI. The CDR3 sequence: CASSDSYEQYF. The DNA of the CDR3 is TGCGCCAGCAGTGATTCCTACGAGCAGTACTTC.

This clone was found once. The gene calls are TRBV21-1 and TRBJ2-3; the DNA was not compared with TRBD2, the D call given in the table. TRBV21-1 is a known pseudogene. This CDR3 has 15 amino acids. The chain's CDR3 is CASSKGRLAGDTQYF. The CDR3, as DNA: TGTGCCAGCAGCAAAGGTAGGCTAGCTGGGGATACGCAGTATTTT.

The V call is TRBV21-1, the J call TRBJ2-7. TRBV21-1 is a pseudogene locus. The CDR3 covers 15 residues. The CDR3 coding sequence is TGTGCCAGCAGCAAAGCGGGAAGACGGCTCGACGAGCAGTACTTC. This codes for CASSKAGRRLDEQYF.

This chain connects TRBV24-1 to TRBJ1-3, with D tentatively TRBD1 (6 bases). CDR3 length equals 23 residues. The V gene's germline CDR1 is KGHDR and CDR2 SFDVKD. V gave up 1 base and J gave up 4 bases, with 34 bases separating them. Here the CDR3 DNA reads TGTGCCACCAGTGATTTTAACCCGCCCACAGGGATGGCACCTTCTTTTCGAGGAAACACCATATATTTT. Translated: CATSDFNPPTGMAPSFRGNTIYF.

This clone was detected only once. The chain employs TRBV10-3 and TRBJ1-2; D possibly corresponds to TRBD1 (5 bases). V lost 0 bases and J lost 8, with 13 bases in between. The CDR3 loop spans 14 amino acids. CDR1 is ENHRY, CDR2 SYGVKD, per germline. CDR3 nucleotides: TGTGCCATCAGTGAGTCCGTCGGGGCTATAGGCTACACCTTC. It translates to CAISESVGAIGYTF.

The rearrangement uses TRBV7-3 and TRBJ1-1; D is perhaps TRBD1 (6 bases). Trimming cost V 5 bases and J 0 bases, with 13 bases left between them. Germline lookup yields CDR1 SGHTA and CDR2 FQGTGA. This CDR3 contains 15 residues. This CDR3 reads CASSLQGTVNTEAFF. CDR3 bases: TGTGCCAGCAGCCTCCAGGGGACGGTGAACACTGAAGCTTTCTTT.

This clone appeared a few times. The J gene is TRBJ2-3, the V gene TRBV7-8; the match to TRBD2 covers 9 bases. The junction had 9 bases not matched to a gene; V was cut back by 3 bases and J by 2 bases. This CDR3 contains 17 residues. Germline loops: CDR1 SGHVS, CDR2 FQNEAQ. Here the CDR3 reads CASSFWGGRAATDTQYF. In nucleotides, the CDR3 is TGTGCCAGCAGCTTTTGGGGCGGGAGGGCCGCCACAGATACGCAGTATTTT.

This sequence joins TRBV7-9 and TRBJ1-3; D is uncertain. Looked up from germline, CDR1 is SEHNR and CDR2 is FQNEAQ (reference sequence). This CDR3 spans 11 amino acids. Trimming pared 8 bases from V and 4 bases from J, leaving 6 bases between. This chain's CDR3 is CASGRGNTIYF. DNA of the CDR3: TGTGCCAGCGGCCGAGGAAACACCATATATTTT.

The chain has TRBV11-2 and TRBJ1-2; possibly TRBD1 for D (5 bases). Trimming shortened V by 4 bases and J by 4 bases, and 13 bases separated the two germline ends. The CDR3 runs 14 residues. From germline, CDR1 is SGHAT and CDR2 FQNNGV. CDR3 amino acids: CASSSLQDTYGYTF. The CDR3 nucleotides read TGTGCCAGCAGCTCCTTACAGGATACCTATGGCTACACCTTC.

For the CDR3, the DNA is TGTGCCAGCAGCTTGGGGCTAGCGGGAGGAAACACCGGGGAGCTGTTTTTT. As protein: CASSLGLAGGNTGELFF. V gene TRBV7-2 combines with J gene TRBJ2-2, with 11 bases identical to TRBD2. V was clipped by 3 bases and J by 2 bases; unmatched bases: 5. Germline CDR1 SGHTA, CDR2 FQGNSA. This CDR3 region has 17 residues.

The chain has TRBV28 and TRBJ2-7; 8 bases fit TRBD2. The V segment lost 3 bases and the J segment 2 bases; nucleotides outside the gene matches: 3. Germline loops: CDR1 MDHEN, CDR2 SYDVKM. The CDR3 spans 14 residues. The CDR3 sequence: CASSFHGGAYEQYF. The CDR3 DNA reads as TGTGCCAGCAGTTTCCACGGGGGGGCCTACGAGCAGTACTTC. The full variable domain, its missing parts supplied by reference TRBV28 and TRBJ2-7, is DVKVTQSSRYLVKRTGEKVFLECVQDMDHENMFWYRQDPGLGLRLIYFSYDVKMKEKGDIPEGYSVSREKKERFSLILESASTNQTSMYLCASSFHGGAYEQYFGPGTRLTVT.

This chain uses TRBV4-3 with TRBJ1-2; no reliable D call. V was cut by 4 bases and J by 2 bases, with 11 bases left in between. Germline V gene data show CDR1 as LGHNA and CDR2 as YSLEER. The CDR3 runs to 14 residues. Here the CDR3 reads CASSPQIGNYGYTF. CDR3 bases: TGCGCCAGCAGCCCACAGATAGGAAACTATGGCTACACCTTC.

J is TRBJ2-7 and V is TRBV25-1, with a possible D match to TRBD2 (6 bases). The CDR3 sequence is 18 residues long. Germline values: CDR1 MGHDK, CDR2 SYGVNS. V was clipped by 4 bases and J by 7 bases, with 29 bases between them. CDR3 nucleotide sequence: TGTGCCAGCAGTGGTTATTCTAGGCGGGCGGGACGCCGTGTGGAGCAGTACTTC. It encodes CASSGYSRRAGRRVEQYF.

This clone was detected only a few times. V is TRBV28 and J is TRBJ1-2, with TRBD1 matching over 9 bases. The CDR3 sequence is 14 residues long. Looked up from germline, CDR1 is MDHEN and CDR2 is SYDVKM. The V gene end was trimmed by 6 bases and the J gene end by 5 bases; junction bases not matched to a gene: 7. CDR3 DNA: TGTGCCAGCAGGCCGACAGGGGGGGGATATGGCTACACCTTC. It translates to CASRPTGGGYGYTF.

This clone was seen a few times. This sequence joins TRBV5-5 and TRBJ1-1; D gene unclear. Trimming cost V 4 bases and J 1 base, with 20 bases left between them. The CDR3 has 17 residues. The germline V gene encodes CDR1 SGHKS and CDR2 YYEKEE (reference sequence). CDR3 sequence (DNA): TGTGCCAGCAGCATGAGACCCCTGGCCGTGTCGAACACTGAAGCTTTCTTT. Translated: CASSMRPLAVSNTEAFF.